This is a list of T cell receptor beta chains from one sample in a study of cytomegalovirus exposure and HLA in healthy donors. Using immunoSEQ multiplex PCR, the repertoire was profiled, and TCRdb retains in-frame clones only, with some absent. Its clone listing holds 70,000 or so clones. Material for sequencing was PBMCs. Receptor source: a boy between 10 and 17 years old in good health and CMV-seronegative. Both conserved end residues are part of each CDR3. Each record gives: D gene, J gene, V gene, CDR3 protein, CDR3 DNA. A D gene is named only where the DNA matches it firmly.

d_gene: .
j_gene: TRBJ2-6
v_gene: TRBV11-2
CDR3aa: CASSSQGSGANVLTF
CDR3nt: TGTGCCAGCAGCAGCCAGGGTTCTGGGGCCAACGTCCTGACTTTC

d_gene: .
j_gene: TRBJ1-3
v_gene: TRBV5-1
CDR3aa: CASSNGGGGNTIYF
CDR3nt: TGCGCCAGCAGTAACGGGGGAGGTGGAAACACCATATATTTT

d_gene: TRBD1
j_gene: TRBJ1-1
v_gene: TRBV6-5
CDR3aa: CASRVRQGAPEAFF
CDR3nt: TGTGCCAGCAGAGTGAGACAGGGGGCGCCTGAAGCTTTCTTT

d_gene: .
j_gene: TRBJ2-7
v_gene: TRBV19
CDR3aa: CASSPRQLYEQYF
CDR3nt: TGTGCCAGTAGTCCCCGACAACTCTACGAGCAGTACTTC

d_gene: .
j_gene: TRBJ1-2
v_gene: TRBV11-2
CDR3aa: CASSLDRLGVHGYTF
CDR3nt: TGTGCCAGCAGCTTAGATCGGTTAGGGGTCCATGGCTACACCTTC

d_gene: TRBD2
j_gene: TRBJ2-5
v_gene: TRBV30
CDR3aa: CAGRVSGGPEETQYF
CDR3nt: TGTGCCGGGAGGGTTAGCGGGGGGCCCGAAGAGACCCAGTACTTC

d_gene: .
j_gene: TRBJ1-1
v_gene: TRBV14
CDR3aa: CASSQRRQPNTEAFF
CDR3nt: TGTGCCAGCAGCCAAAGGCGGCAGCCTAACACTGAAGCTTTCTTT

d_gene: TRBD1
j_gene: TRBJ1-2
v_gene: TRBV5-5
CDR3aa: CASSRWDRGERYGYTF
CDR3nt: TGTGCCAGCAGCCGATGGGACAGGGGGGAGAGGTATGGCTACACCTTC

d_gene: .
j_gene: TRBJ1-5
v_gene: TRBV5-4
CDR3aa: CASSKDREQPQHF
CDR3nt: TGTGCCAGCAGCAAGGACAGAGAACAGCCCCAGCATTTT

d_gene: .
j_gene: TRBJ1-2
v_gene: TRBV5-4
CDR3aa: CASSGRDEEGYTF
CDR3nt: TGTGCCAGCAGCGGCCGCGATGAGGAAGGCTACACCTTC

d_gene: .
j_gene: TRBJ1-2
v_gene: TRBV5-4
CDR3aa: CASSLMGAKYGYTF
CDR3nt: TGTGCCAGCAGCTTGATGGGGGCTAAGTATGGCTACACCTTC

d_gene: TRBD2
j_gene: TRBJ2-7
v_gene: TRBV6-5
CDR3aa: CASSRGGDEQYF
CDR3nt: TGTGCCAGCAGCCGGGGGGGGGACGAGCAGTACTTC

d_gene: .
j_gene: TRBJ2-1
v_gene: TRBV30
CDR3aa: CAWSVGTTGLASYEQFF
CDR3nt: TGTGCCTGGAGTGTAGGAACCACGGGACTTGCTAGCTATGAGCAGTTCTTC

d_gene: TRBD2
j_gene: TRBJ2-7
v_gene: TRBV4-1
CDR3aa: CASSRDVNRASGRASYEQYF
CDR3nt: TGCGCCAGCAGCCGGGACGTGAACCGGGCTAGCGGGAGGGCGAGCTACGAGCAGTACTTC

d_gene: TRBD2
j_gene: TRBJ2-1
v_gene: TRBV10-2
CDR3aa: CASSDTSGPYNEQFF
CDR3nt: TGCGCCAGCAGTGATACTAGCGGGCCTTACAATGAGCAGTTCTTC

d_gene: TRBD2
j_gene: TRBJ2-1
v_gene: TRBV18
CDR3aa: CASSPSGRDEQFF
CDR3nt: TGTGCCAGCTCACCATCGGGGAGGGATGAGCAGTTCTTC

d_gene: TRBD1
j_gene: TRBJ2-7
v_gene: TRBV5-1
CDR3aa: CASSFGGTGVGEQYF
CDR3nt: TGCGCCAGCAGCTTTGGCGGGACAGGGGTGGGGGAGCAGTACTTC

d_gene: .
j_gene: TRBJ2-7
v_gene: TRBV29-1
CDR3aa: CSVGVSYEQYF
CDR3nt: TGCAGCGTTGGAGTATCCTACGAGCAGTACTTC

d_gene: .
j_gene: TRBJ1-2
v_gene: TRBV4-3
CDR3aa: CASSQDRSGRGYTF
CDR3nt: TGCGCCAGCAGCCAAGATCGCTCGGGAAGAGGCTACACCTTC

d_gene: .
j_gene: TRBJ2-5
v_gene: TRBV5-4
CDR3aa: CASSLGRTNQETQYF
CDR3nt: TGTGCCAGCAGCTTGGGCCGGACAAATCAAGAGACCCAGTACTTC

d_gene: TRBD2
j_gene: TRBJ2-5
v_gene: TRBV7-7
CDR3aa: CASSFLAGGETQYF
CDR3nt: TGTGCCAGCAGCTTCCTAGCGGGTGGCGAGACCCAGTACTTC

d_gene: .
j_gene: TRBJ2-3
v_gene: TRBV7-9
CDR3aa: CASSLSGTDTQYF
CDR3nt: TGTGCCAGCAGCTTATCCGGCACAGATACGCAGTATTTT

d_gene: .
j_gene: TRBJ1-2
v_gene: TRBV19
CDR3aa: CASSGRGIYGYTF
CDR3nt: TGTGCCAGTAGTGGCAGAGGAATCTATGGCTACACCTTC

d_gene: TRBD1
j_gene: TRBJ2-7
v_gene: TRBV6-6
CDR3aa: CASSSQGAQVEQYF
CDR3nt: TGTGCCAGCAGCTCACAGGGGGCGCAGGTCGAGCAGTACTTC

d_gene: .
j_gene: TRBJ1-6
v_gene: TRBV9
CDR3aa: CASSGRDNYNSPLHF
CDR3nt: TGTGCCAGCAGCGGCCGGGATAACTATAATTCACCCCTCCACTTT

d_gene: TRBD1
j_gene: TRBJ1-1
v_gene: TRBV7-3
CDR3aa: CASRVTGGHTEAFF
CDR3nt: TGTGCCAGCAGAGTTACAGGGGGGCACACTGAAGCTTTCTTT

d_gene: TRBD2
j_gene: TRBJ2-1
v_gene: TRBV5-4
CDR3aa: CASRPGGGNNEQFF
CDR3nt: TGTGCCAGCAGGCCGGGGGGAGGGAACAATGAGCAGTTCTTC

d_gene: TRBD1
j_gene: TRBJ1-2
v_gene: TRBV30
CDR3aa: CAWSPGQASGYTF
CDR3nt: TGTGCCTGGAGTCCAGGACAGGCCAGTGGCTACACCTTC

d_gene: .
j_gene: TRBJ1-5
v_gene: TRBV6-1
CDR3aa: CASSAEFYQPQHF
CDR3nt: TGTGCCAGCAGTGCGGAGTTTTATCAGCCCCAGCATTTT

d_gene: .
j_gene: TRBJ1-2
v_gene: TRBV5-4
CDR3aa: CASSLLGLTGHYGYTF
CDR3nt: TGTGCCAGCAGCTTGTTGGGCTTAACTGGGCACTATGGCTACACCTTC

d_gene: .
j_gene: TRBJ1-1
v_gene: TRBV7-3
CDR3aa: CASSVHRETEAFF
CDR3nt: TGTGCCAGCAGCGTCCACAGGGAAACTGAAGCTTTCTTT

d_gene: TRBD1
j_gene: TRBJ2-7
v_gene: TRBV2
CDR3aa: CASSIQGIEQYF
CDR3nt: TGTGCCAGCAGCATACAGGGGATCGAGCAGTACTTC

d_gene: TRBD1
j_gene: TRBJ1-2
v_gene: TRBV29-1
CDR3aa: CSVGTGNYGYTF
CDR3nt: TGCAGCGTTGGGACAGGGAACTATGGCTACACCTTC

d_gene: .
j_gene: TRBJ1-6
v_gene: TRBV6-1
CDR3aa: CASRPLEANSPLHF
CDR3nt: TGTGCCAGCAGGCCCCTCGAGGCTAATTCACCCCTACACTTT

d_gene: TRBD1
j_gene: TRBJ2-5
v_gene: TRBV2
CDR3aa: CASSTNPGQGPGETQYF
CDR3nt: TGTGCCAGCAGTACTAATCCGGGACAGGGGCCTGGAGAGACCCAGTACTTC

d_gene: .
j_gene: TRBJ1-2
v_gene: TRBV19
CDR3aa: CASSTSRIGTNAGDGYTF
CDR3nt: TGTGCCAGTAGTACAAGCAGAATCGGGACAAACGCCGGGGATGGCTACACCTTC

d_gene: .
j_gene: TRBJ2-1
v_gene: TRBV27
CDR3aa: CASSDGGTGLHNEQFF
CDR3nt: TGTGCCAGCAGCGATGGCGGGACCGGTCTCCACAATGAGCAGTTCTTC

d_gene: .
j_gene: TRBJ2-5
v_gene: TRBV4-2
CDR3aa: CASSPTAGLGETQYF
CDR3nt: TGTGCCAGCAGCCCTACCGCGGGGCTAGGGGAGACCCAGTACTTC

d_gene: .
j_gene: TRBJ2-5
v_gene: TRBV19
CDR3aa: CASSADRLAEETQYF
CDR3nt: TGTGCCAGTAGTGCGGATCGTCTGGCGGAAGAAACCCAGTACTTC

d_gene: TRBD1
j_gene: TRBJ2-5
v_gene: TRBV11-3
CDR3aa: CASSLDRSKTQYF
CDR3nt: TGTGCCAGCAGCTTGGACAGGAGTAAGACCCAGTACTTC

d_gene: .
j_gene: TRBJ1-2
v_gene: TRBV19
CDR3aa: CASRIPLDRANYGYTF
CDR3nt: TGTGCCAGTAGAATACCATTGGACAGAGCTAACTATGGCTACACCTTC

d_gene: TRBD1
j_gene: TRBJ2-7
v_gene: TRBV19
CDR3aa: CASSIPGGASDEQYF
CDR3nt: TGTGCCAGTAGTATACCAGGGGGAGCCAGCGACGAGCAGTACTTC

d_gene: TRBD1
j_gene: TRBJ2-1
v_gene: TRBV2
CDR3aa: CASREGQVWEQFF
CDR3nt: TGTGCCAGCAGGGAAGGACAGGTTTGGGAGCAGTTCTTC

d_gene: .
j_gene: TRBJ2-7
v_gene: TRBV2
CDR3aa: CASSEAHEDKQYF
CDR3nt: TGTGCCAGCAGTGAAGCGCATGAGGACAAGCAGTACTTC

d_gene: .
j_gene: TRBJ1-1
v_gene: TRBV9
CDR3aa: CASSLMGGTNTEAFF
CDR3nt: TGTGCCAGCAGCCTCATGGGGGGGACGAACACTGAAGCTTTCTTT

d_gene: .
j_gene: TRBJ2-1
v_gene: TRBV19
CDR3aa: CASSIGVNEQFF
CDR3nt: TGTGCCAGTAGTATAGGAGTCAATGAGCAGTTCTTC

d_gene: .
j_gene: TRBJ1-2
v_gene: TRBV7-8
CDR3aa: CASSLGKNYGYTF
CDR3nt: TGTGCCAGCAGCTTGGGCAAAAACTATGGCTACACCTTC

d_gene: .
j_gene: TRBJ2-2
v_gene: TRBV15
CDR3aa: CATSTPFRGTGELFF
CDR3nt: TGTGCCACCAGCACGCCATTCAGGGGCACCGGGGAGCTGTTTTTT

d_gene: .
j_gene: TRBJ1-1
v_gene: TRBV6-5
CDR3aa: CASSAGNTEAFF
CDR3nt: TGTGCCAGCAGTGCCGGGAACACTGAAGCTTTCTTT